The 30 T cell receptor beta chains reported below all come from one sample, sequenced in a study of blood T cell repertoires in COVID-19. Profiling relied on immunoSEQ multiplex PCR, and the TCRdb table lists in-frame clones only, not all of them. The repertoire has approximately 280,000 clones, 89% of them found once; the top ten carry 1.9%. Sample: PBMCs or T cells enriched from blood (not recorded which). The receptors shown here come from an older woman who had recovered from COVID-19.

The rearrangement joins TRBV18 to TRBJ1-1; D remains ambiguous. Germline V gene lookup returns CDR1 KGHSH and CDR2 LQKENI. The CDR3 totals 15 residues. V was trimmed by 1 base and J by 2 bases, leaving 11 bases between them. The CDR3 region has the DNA TGTGCCAGCTCACCACTAGTTATAGAAAACACTGAAGCTTTCTTT. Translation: CASSPLVIENTEAFF.

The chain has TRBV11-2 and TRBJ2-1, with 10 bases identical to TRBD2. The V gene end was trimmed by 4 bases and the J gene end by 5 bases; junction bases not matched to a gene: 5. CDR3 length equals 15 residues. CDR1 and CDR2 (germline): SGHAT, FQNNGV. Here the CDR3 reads CASSYLAGVNNEQFF. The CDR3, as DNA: TGTGCCAGCAGCTACCTAGCGGGAGTTAACAATGAGCAGTTCTTC.

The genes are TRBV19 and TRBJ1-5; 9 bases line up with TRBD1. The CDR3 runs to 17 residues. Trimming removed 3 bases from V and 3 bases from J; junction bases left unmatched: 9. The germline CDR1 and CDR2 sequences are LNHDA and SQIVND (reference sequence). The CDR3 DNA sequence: TGTGCCAGTAGTATCCCCGGGACAGGGAATCACAATCAGCCCCAGCATTTT. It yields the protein CASSIPGTGNHNQPQHF. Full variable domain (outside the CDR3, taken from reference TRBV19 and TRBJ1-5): DGGITQSPKYLFRKEGQNVTLSCEQNLNHDAMYWYRQDPGQGLRLIYYSQIVNDFQKGDIAEGYSVSREKKESFPLTVTSAQKNPTAFYLCASSIPGTGNHNQPQHFGDGTRLSIL.

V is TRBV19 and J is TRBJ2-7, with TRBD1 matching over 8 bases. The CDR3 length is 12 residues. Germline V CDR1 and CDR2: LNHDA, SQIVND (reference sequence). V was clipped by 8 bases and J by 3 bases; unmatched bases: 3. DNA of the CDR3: TGTGCCAGTGGACAGGGAATCTACGAGCAGTACTTC. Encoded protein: CASGQGIYEQYF.

The CDR3 sequence is CASSPGNDYGYTF. In nucleotides, the CDR3 is TGTGCCAGCTCCCCCGGGAATGACTATGGCTACACCTTC. The chain employs TRBV6-5 and TRBJ1-2; D not certain. CDR1 and CDR2 from the germline V gene are MNHEY and SVGAGI. The ends were cut back, 8 bases at V and 3 bases at J, with 13 bases in the middle. This CDR3 spans 13 amino acids.

The CDR3 DNA reads as TGCGCCAGCAGCCATTCTTTGACAGGGGGCGCGGATTCACCCCTCCACTTT. Its translation: CASSHSLTGGADSPLHF. The chain carries TRBV4-1 and TRBJ1-6, with 10 bases lining up with TRBD1. The CDR3 length is 17 residues. Germline CDR1 is MGHRA and CDR2 is YSYEKL. V gave up 3 bases and J gave up 8 bases; unmatched junction bases: 10.

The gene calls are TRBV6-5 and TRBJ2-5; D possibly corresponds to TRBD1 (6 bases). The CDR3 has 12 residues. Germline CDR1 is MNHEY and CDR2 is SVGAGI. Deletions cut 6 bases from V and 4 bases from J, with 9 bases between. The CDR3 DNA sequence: TGTGCCAGCAGGGGGGACACAGAGACCCAGTACTTC. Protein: CASRGDTETQYF.

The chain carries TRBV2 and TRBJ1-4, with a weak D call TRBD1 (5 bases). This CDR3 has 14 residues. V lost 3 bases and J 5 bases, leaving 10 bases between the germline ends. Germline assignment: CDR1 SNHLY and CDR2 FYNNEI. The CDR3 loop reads CASSEGQVNEKLFF. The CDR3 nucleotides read TGTGCCAGCAGTGAGGGGCAGGTCAATGAAAAACTGTTTTTT.

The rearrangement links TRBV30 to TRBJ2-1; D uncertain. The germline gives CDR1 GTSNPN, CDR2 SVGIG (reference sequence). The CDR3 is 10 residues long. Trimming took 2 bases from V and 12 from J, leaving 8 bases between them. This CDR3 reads CAWSSVGQFF. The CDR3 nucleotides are TGTGCCTGGAGTAGCGTAGGGCAGTTCTTC.

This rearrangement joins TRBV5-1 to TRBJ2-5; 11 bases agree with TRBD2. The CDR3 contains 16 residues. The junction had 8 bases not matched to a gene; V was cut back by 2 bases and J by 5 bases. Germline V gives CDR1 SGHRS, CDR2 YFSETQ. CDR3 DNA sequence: TGCGCCAGCAGCTTATTAGCGGGGGGGCCCGAGGAGACCCAGTACTTC. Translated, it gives CASSLLAGGPEETQYF. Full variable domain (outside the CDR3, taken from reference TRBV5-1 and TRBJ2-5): KAGVTQTPRYLIKTRGQQVTLSCSPISGHRSVSWYQQTPGQGLQFLFEYFSETQRNKGNFPGRFSGRQFSNSRSEMNVSTLELGDSALYLCASSLLAGGPEETQYFGPGTRLLVL.

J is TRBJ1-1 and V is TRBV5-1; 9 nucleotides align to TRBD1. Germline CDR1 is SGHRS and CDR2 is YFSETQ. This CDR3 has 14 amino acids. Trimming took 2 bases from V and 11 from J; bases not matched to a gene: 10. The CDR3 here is CASSFVQGAGEAFF. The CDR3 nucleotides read TGCGCCAGCAGCTTCGTACAGGGGGCGGGTGAGGCTTTCTTT.

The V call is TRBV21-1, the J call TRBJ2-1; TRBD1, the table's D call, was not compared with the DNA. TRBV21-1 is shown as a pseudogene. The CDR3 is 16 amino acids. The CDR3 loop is CASSITGSSSYNEQFF. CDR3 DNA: TGTGCCAGCAGCATCACAGGGAGCAGCTCCTACAATGAGCAGTTCTTC.

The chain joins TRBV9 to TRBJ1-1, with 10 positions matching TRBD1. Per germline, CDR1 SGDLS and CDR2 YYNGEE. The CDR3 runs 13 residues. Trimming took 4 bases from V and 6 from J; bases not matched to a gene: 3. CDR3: CASSPGTGAEAFF. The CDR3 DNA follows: TGTGCCAGCAGCCCGGGGACAGGGGCTGAAGCTTTCTTT.

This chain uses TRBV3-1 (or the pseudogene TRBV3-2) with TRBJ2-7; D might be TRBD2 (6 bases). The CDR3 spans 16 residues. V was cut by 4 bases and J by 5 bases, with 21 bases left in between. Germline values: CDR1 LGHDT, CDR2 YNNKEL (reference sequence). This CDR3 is CASSRGTFGPVDEQYF. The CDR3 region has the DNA TGTGCCAGCAGCCGGGGGACTTTCGGCCCGGTTGACGAGCAGTACTTC.

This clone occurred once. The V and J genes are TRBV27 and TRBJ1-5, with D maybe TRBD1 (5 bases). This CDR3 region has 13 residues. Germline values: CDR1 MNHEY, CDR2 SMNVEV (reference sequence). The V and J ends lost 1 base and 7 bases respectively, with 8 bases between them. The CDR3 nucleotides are TGTGCCAGCAGTTTATACAGGTTCCAGCCCCAGCATTTT. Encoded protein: CASSLYRFQPQHF.

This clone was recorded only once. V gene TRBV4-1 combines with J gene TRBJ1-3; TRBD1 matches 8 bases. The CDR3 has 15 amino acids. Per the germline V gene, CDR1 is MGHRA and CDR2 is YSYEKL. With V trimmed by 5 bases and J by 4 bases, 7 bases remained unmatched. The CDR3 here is CASSSLTGGGNTIYF. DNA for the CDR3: TGCGCCAGCAGCTCACTTACAGGGGGAGGAAACACCATATATTTT.

The CDR3 reads CASSLSTGNRYGYTF. The CDR3 DNA reads as TGCGCCAGCAGCTTGTCAACAGGGAACCGCTATGGCTACACCTTC. The V gene is TRBV5-1, the J gene TRBJ1-2; possibly TRBD1 for D (6 bases). Trimming stripped 1 base from V and 4 bases from J, with 14 bases between. This CDR3 has 15 residues. Germline assignment: CDR1 SGHRS and CDR2 YFSETQ.

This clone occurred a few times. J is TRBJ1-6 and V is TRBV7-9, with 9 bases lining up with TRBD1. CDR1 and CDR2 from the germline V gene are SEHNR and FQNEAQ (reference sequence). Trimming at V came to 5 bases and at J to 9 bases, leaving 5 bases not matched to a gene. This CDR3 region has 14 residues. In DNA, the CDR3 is TGTGCCAGCAGCCCACAGGGGGCTGGTTCACCCCTCCACTTT. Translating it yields CASSPQGAGSPLHF.

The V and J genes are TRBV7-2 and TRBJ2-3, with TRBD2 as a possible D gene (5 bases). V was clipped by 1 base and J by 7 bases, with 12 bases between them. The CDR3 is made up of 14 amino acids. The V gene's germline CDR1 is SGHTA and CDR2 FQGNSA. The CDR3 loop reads CASSLVGVGYTQYF. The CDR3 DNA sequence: TGTGCCAGCAGCTTAGTCGGGGTCGGGTATACGCAGTATTTT. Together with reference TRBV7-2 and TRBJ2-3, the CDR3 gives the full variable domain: GAGVSQSPSNKVTEKGKDVELRCDPISGHTALYWYRQSLGQGLEFLIYFQGNSAPDKSGLPSDRFSAERTGGSVSTLTIQRTQQEDSAVYLCASSLVGVGYTQYFGPGTRLTVL.

The CDR3 sequence: CASSDGGTGGDYGYTF. The CDR3 nucleotides read TGTGCCAGCAGCGACGGCGGGACAGGGGGCGATTATGGCTACACCTTC. The V gene is TRBV9, the J gene TRBJ1-2; TRBD1 matches 12 bases. CDR3 length equals 16 residues. V lost 3 bases to trimming and J lost 5 bases; unmatched junction nucleotides: 8. Germline V gene sequence: CDR1 SGDLS, CDR2 YYNGEE. Using reference TRBV9 and TRBJ1-2 for the parts outside the CDR3, the full variable domain is DSGVTQTPKHLITATGQRVTLRCSPRSGDLSVYWYQQSLDQGLQFLIQYYNGEERAKGNILERFSAQQFPDLHSELNLSSLELGDSALYFCASSDGGTGGDYGYTFGSGTRLTVV.

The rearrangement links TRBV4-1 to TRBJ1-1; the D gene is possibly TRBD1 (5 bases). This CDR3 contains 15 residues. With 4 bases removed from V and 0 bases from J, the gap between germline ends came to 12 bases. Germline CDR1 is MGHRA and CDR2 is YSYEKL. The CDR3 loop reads CASSRVLTVNTEAFF. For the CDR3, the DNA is TGCGCCAGCAGCCGAGTGTTGACAGTGAACACTGAAGCTTTCTTT.

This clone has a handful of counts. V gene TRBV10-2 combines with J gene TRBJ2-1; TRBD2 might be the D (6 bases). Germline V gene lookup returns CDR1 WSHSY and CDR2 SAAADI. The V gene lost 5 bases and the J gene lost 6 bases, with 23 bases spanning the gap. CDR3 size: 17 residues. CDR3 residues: CASSSPITSQTINEQFF. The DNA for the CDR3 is TGCGCCAGCAGTTCTCCTATAACTAGCCAGACGATCAATGAGCAGTTCTTC.

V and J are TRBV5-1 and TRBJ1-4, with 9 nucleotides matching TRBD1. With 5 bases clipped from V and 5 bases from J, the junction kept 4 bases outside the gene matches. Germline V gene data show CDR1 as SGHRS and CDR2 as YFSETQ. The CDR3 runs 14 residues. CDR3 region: CASSIGTGNEKLFF. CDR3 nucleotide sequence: TGCGCCAGCAGTATTGGGACAGGGAATGAAAAACTGTTTTTT.

The DNA of the CDR3 is TGCGCCAGCAGTGAGTTGACTAGCGGTCTAGAGACCCAGTACTTC. Translating gives CASSELTSGLETQYF. The rearrangement joins TRBV10-1 to TRBJ2-5, with 9 positions matching TRBD2. Germline-derived CDR1 and CDR2 are WNHNN and SYGVQD (reference sequence). J gave up 4 bases and V 1 base, and 4 bases lay outside the gene matches. CDR3 length: 15 amino acids.

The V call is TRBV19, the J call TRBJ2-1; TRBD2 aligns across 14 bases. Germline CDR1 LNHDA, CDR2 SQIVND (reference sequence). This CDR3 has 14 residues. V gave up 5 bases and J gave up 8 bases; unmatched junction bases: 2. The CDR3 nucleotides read TGTGCCAGTAGTGGGACTAGCGGGAGTTATGAGCAGTTCTTC. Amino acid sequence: CASSGTSGSYEQFF.

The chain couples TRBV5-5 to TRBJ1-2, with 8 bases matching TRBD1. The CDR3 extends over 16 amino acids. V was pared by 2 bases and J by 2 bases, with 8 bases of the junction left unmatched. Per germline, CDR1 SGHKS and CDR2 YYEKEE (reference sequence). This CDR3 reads CASSFTPTGVNYGYTF. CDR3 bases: TGTGCCAGCAGCTTTACTCCGACAGGGGTAAACTATGGCTACACCTTC. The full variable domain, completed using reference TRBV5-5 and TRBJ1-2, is DAGVTQSPTHLIKTRGQQVTLRCSPISGHKSVSWYQQVLGQGPQFIFQYYEKEERGRGNFPDRFSARQFPNYSSELNVNALLLGDSALYLCASSFTPTGVNYGYTFGSGTRLTVV.

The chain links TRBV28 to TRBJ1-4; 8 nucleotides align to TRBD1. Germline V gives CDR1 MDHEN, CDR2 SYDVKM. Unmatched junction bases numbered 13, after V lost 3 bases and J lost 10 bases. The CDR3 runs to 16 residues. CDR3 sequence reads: CASSLGQATSTGKLFF. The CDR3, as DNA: TGTGCCAGCAGTTTGGGACAGGCTACTTCTACCGGAAAACTGTTTTTT.

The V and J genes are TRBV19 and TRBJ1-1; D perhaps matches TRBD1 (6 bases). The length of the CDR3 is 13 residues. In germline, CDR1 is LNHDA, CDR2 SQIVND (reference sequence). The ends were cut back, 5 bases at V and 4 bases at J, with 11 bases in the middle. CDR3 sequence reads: CASSPGTSTEAFF. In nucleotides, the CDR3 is TGTGCCAGTAGTCCCGGGACATCCACTGAAGCTTTCTTT. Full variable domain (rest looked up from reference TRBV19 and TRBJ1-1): DGGITQSPKYLFRKEGQNVTLSCEQNLNHDAMYWYRQDPGQGLRLIYYSQIVNDFQKGDIAEGYSVSREKKESFPLTVTSAQKNPTAFYLCASSPGTSTEAFFGQGTRLTVV.

CDR3 amino acids: CASSQGGSLGEQYF. CDR3 coding DNA: TGTGCCAGCAGCCAAGGCGGGTCCCTAGGCGAGCAGTACTTC. This chain links TRBV3-1 (or the pseudogene TRBV3-2) with TRBJ2-7; TRBD2 might be the D (5 bases). Germline values: CDR1 LGHDT, CDR2 YNNKEL (reference sequence). This CDR3 has 14 amino acids. V was shortened by 1 base and J by 6 bases, with 13 bases between the two germline ends.

CDR3 residues: CASSLDGDMGYTF. CDR3 in DNA: TGTGCCAGCAGCTTAGACGGGGATATGGGCTACACCTTC. The chain uses TRBV7-9 and TRBJ1-2; no clear D. With 1 base removed from V and 8 bases from J, the gap between germline ends came to 11 bases. There are 13 residues in the CDR3. Germline loops: CDR1 SEHNR, CDR2 FQNEAQ (reference sequence).